This record covers a single T cell receptor (beta chain). Symptom resolution, clearance, or two negative PCRs marked the recovered donors of Cohort 3. The data were obtained in a study of blood T cell repertoires in COVID-19. Per the study methods: For nucleated cells, counts were estimated from reference gene primer amplification. Profiling relied on immunoSEQ multiplex PCR, and the TCRdb table lists in-frame clones only, not all of them. D and trimming were read from the DNA, whereas the V and J calls and clone size are those reported in that table. The repertoire holds a few hundred thousand clones, with 70% to 90% as singletons. The sample comprised PBMCs or T cells enriched from blood (not recorded which). This receptor was obtained from a woman in her twenties or thirties who had recovered from COVID-19.

In DNA, the CDR3 is TGTGCCTGGAGCCCCCACTCAGGGGAGGGAGCTTTCTTT. The encoded protein is CAWSPHSGEGAFF. The V call is TRBV30, the J call TRBJ1-1, with a weak D call TRBD1 (6 bases). The CDR3 is made up of 13 amino acids. V lost 3 bases and J 10 bases, leaving 18 bases between the germline ends. Germline-derived CDR1 and CDR2 are GTSNPN and SVGIG (reference sequence).